This entry lists 21 T cell receptor beta chains sequenced from one sample in a study of cytomegalovirus exposure and HLA in healthy donors. The study ran its PCR with 60 Vbeta and 13 Jbeta primers. Clones were read by immunoSEQ multiplex PCR, and TCRdb kept only the in-frame ones, dropping some. The sample includes under 170,000 clones, roughly 80% of them seen just once. Sequenced input: PBMCs. The receptor source for this set is a human donor in good health.

The chain employs TRBV5-1 and TRBJ2-3; tentative D call: TRBD1 (6 bases). Germline values: CDR1 SGHRS, CDR2 YFSETQ. The CDR3 runs to 15 residues. With 4 bases removed from V and 4 bases from J, the gap between germline ends came to 16 bases. CDR3 DNA sequence: TGCGCCAGCAGCCTGCTACAGGGTTCCGCAGATACGCAGTATTTT. Translation: CASSLLQGSADTQYF.

The rearrangement links TRBV7-2 to TRBJ2-3; D perhaps matches TRBD2 (5 bases). V was clipped by 1 base and J by 5 bases, with 13 bases between them. CDR3 length equals 15 residues. Germline V gene lookup returns CDR1 SGHTA and CDR2 FQGNSA. The CDR3 region is CASSLELRGGDTQYF. Here the CDR3 DNA reads TGTGCCAGCAGCTTAGAGTTACGAGGAGGAGATACGCAGTATTTT.

CDR3 region: CASSIRGPRTEAFF. CDR3 nucleotide sequence: TGTGCCAGTAGTATAAGGGGGCCGAGGACTGAAGCTTTCTTT. The V and J genes are TRBV19 and TRBJ1-1; 7 bases match TRBD1. V was pared by 2 bases and J by 5 bases, with 5 bases of the junction left unmatched. CDR1 LNHDA and CDR2 SQIVND come from the germline V gene (reference sequence). The CDR3 runs to 14 residues.

The gene calls are TRBV7-9 and TRBJ1-1, with TRBD1 matching 7 bases. The germline gives CDR1 SEHNR, CDR2 FQNEAQ (reference sequence). The CDR3 is made up of 13 amino acids. J was trimmed by 3 bases and V by 7 bases; bases with no gene match: 5. Here the CDR3 DNA reads TGTGCCAGCAAGACAGGGAAGGACACTGAAGCTTTCTTT. It translates to CASKTGKDTEAFF.

This rearrangement joins TRBV29-1 to TRBJ1-3; D is possibly TRBD1 (6 bases). The CDR3 spans 15 residues. Germline CDR1 reads SQVTM; CDR2 reads ANQGSEA. Trimming cost V 4 bases and J 4 bases, with 17 bases left between them. The chain's CDR3 is CSVVRPGGTGNTIYF. The CDR3 nucleotides are TGCAGCGTTGTACGTCCCGGGGGGACAGGAAACACCATATATTTT.

This sequence joins TRBV19 and TRBJ2-7; 13 bases agree with TRBD2. J gave up 3 bases and V 4 bases, and 12 bases lay outside the gene matches. The CDR3 is made up of 18 amino acids. CDR1 LNHDA and CDR2 SQIVND come from the germline V gene (reference sequence). CDR3 amino acids: CASSTQRLAGGPVYEQYF. DNA for the CDR3: TGTGCCAGTAGTACCCAAAGACTAGCGGGAGGCCCTGTCTACGAGCAGTACTTC.

This clone has only one observation. The V gene is TRBV10-1, the J gene TRBJ2-3; 11 bases align to TRBD2. The CDR3 extends over 16 amino acids. With 6 bases clipped from V and 1 base from J, the junction kept 6 bases outside the gene matches. Germline V gene lookup returns CDR1 WNHNN and CDR2 SYGVQD (reference sequence). For the CDR3, the DNA is TGCGCCAGCAGCGACCCTAGCGGGGGGCGCACAGATACGCAGTATTTT. Its translation: CASSDPSGGRTDTQYF.

The V call is TRBV7-6, the J call TRBJ2-1; TRBD2 matches at 10 bases. The CDR3 is 16 residues long. Germline V gives CDR1 SGHVS, CDR2 FNYEAQ. The V and J ends lost 4 bases and 5 bases, in that order; junction bases with no gene match: 8. The CDR3 DNA sequence: TGTGCCAGCAGCTCCCCGGGCACTAGCGGGGACAATGAGCAGTTCTTC. This encodes CASSSPGTSGDNEQFF.

The chain links TRBV7-2 to TRBJ1-6, with D perhaps matching TRBD1 (5 bases). CDR3 size: 16 residues. The germline V and J ends were trimmed by 3 bases and 4 bases, with 13 bases remaining between them. CDR1 is SGHTA, CDR2 FQGNSA, per germline. The CDR3 is CASSFGDSAYNSPLHF. DNA of the CDR3: TGTGCCAGCAGCTTTGGTGACAGCGCTTATAATTCACCCCTCCACTTT.

The chain uses TRBV7-6 and TRBJ2-1, with TRBD1 matching over 10 bases. The germline gives CDR1 SGHVS, CDR2 FNYEAQ. The CDR3 totals 14 residues. J gave up 6 bases and V 5 bases, and 4 bases lay outside the gene matches. The CDR3 DNA reads TGTGCCAGCAGCCCGCGGACAGGGGGCAATGAGCAGTTCTTC. Translating it yields CASSPRTGGNEQFF.

The chain carries TRBV12-5 and TRBJ2-1, with D perhaps matching TRBD1 (6 bases). This CDR3 region has 12 residues. Trimming cost V 2 bases and J 10 bases, with 9 bases left between them. CDR1 and CDR2 (germline): LGHNT, FRNRAP. Written as DNA, the CDR3 is TGTGCTAGTGGTTTGCAGGGGCAGGAGCAGTTCTTC. It specifies CASGLQGQEQFF.

The chain carries TRBV27 and TRBJ2-7, with 8 bases identical to TRBD1. The CDR3 has 14 amino acids. Germline V CDR1 and CDR2: MNHEY, SMNVEV (reference sequence). V shed 8 bases and J 3 bases; nucleotides not matched to a gene: 9. Here the CDR3 DNA reads TGTGCCAGCTGCTTACGACAGGGGAGCTACGAGCAGTACTTC. It yields the protein CASCLRQGSYEQYF.

This clone was seen a handful of times. V is TRBV9 and J is TRBJ1-1; no clear D. Germline-derived CDR1 and CDR2 are SGDLS and YYNGEE. V was shortened by 4 bases and J by 1 base, with 14 bases between the two germline ends. CDR3 length equals 15 residues. CDR3 coding DNA: TGTGCCAGCAGCTTTGTGACTGATTGGAACACTGAAGCTTTCTTT. As protein: CASSFVTDWNTEAFF. The whole variable domain, remainder taken from reference TRBV9 and TRBJ1-1, is DSGVTQTPKHLITATGQRVTLRCSPRSGDLSVYWYQQSLDQGLQFLIQYYNGEERAKGNILERFSAQQFPDLHSELNLSSLELGDSALYFCASSFVTDWNTEAFFGQGTRLTVV.

This chain uses TRBV6-5 with TRBJ2-3; D possibly corresponds to TRBD1 (7 bases). CDR3 length: 16 amino acids. Germline V lookup: CDR1 MNHEY, CDR2 SVGAGI. The ends were cut back, 2 bases at V and 6 bases at J, with 18 bases in the middle. CDR3 DNA: TGTGCCAGCAGTTACGGCGGCGGAGGGGGCGAGGATACGCAGTATTTT. It yields the protein CASSYGGGGGEDTQYF.

This clone was observed once. Written as DNA, the CDR3 is TGTGCCAGCAGCTTAGTTGACCCCCTAGCGGGAGGGCTTGAGCAGTTCTTC. It yields the protein CASSLVDPLAGGLEQFF. The chain joins TRBV11-2 to TRBJ2-1, with 12 bases aligning to TRBD2. This CDR3 is built from 17 residues. Looked up from germline, CDR1 is SGHAT and CDR2 is FQNNGV. The V segment lost 1 base and the J segment 9 bases; nucleotides outside the gene matches: 10.

This clone has more than one count but fewer than ten. The chain has TRBV28 and TRBJ2-7, with D possibly TRBD2 on 6 matching bases. This CDR3 has 14 amino acids. V was shortened by 10 bases and J by 1 base, with 17 bases between the two germline ends. Germline-derived CDR1 and CDR2 are MDHEN and SYDVKM. This CDR3 is CATSEGGGSYEQYF. The CDR3 nucleotides are TGTGCCACCTCAGAGGGAGGAGGGTCCTACGAGCAGTACTTC.

The chain recombines TRBV10-3 with TRBJ2-5; 14 nucleotides agree with TRBD2. After removal of 1 base from V and 5 bases from J, the junction contained 9 bases not matched to a gene. The CDR3 extends over 18 amino acids. Per germline, CDR1 ENHRY and CDR2 SYGVKD. CDR3 DNA sequence: TGTGCCATCAGTGAGTGGGGACTAGCGGGAGACTTTGGGGAGACCCAGTACTTC. This sequence encodes CAISEWGLAGDFGETQYF.

This rearrangement joins TRBV28 to TRBJ2-7, with 7 bases that match TRBD1. Trimming cost V 6 bases and J 5 bases; bases outside gene matches: 10. The germline V gene encodes CDR1 MDHEN and CDR2 SYDVKM. The CDR3 extends over 14 amino acids. The CDR3 here is CASRSADRMDEQYF. The CDR3 nucleotides read TGTGCCAGCAGATCCGCGGACAGGATGGACGAGCAGTACTTC.

The rearrangement uses TRBV7-8 and TRBJ1-1; 7 bases agree with TRBD1. The germline gives CDR1 SGHVS, CDR2 FQNEAQ. Unmatched junction bases numbered 6, after V lost 5 bases and J lost 0 bases. This CDR3 spans 15 amino acids. The CDR3 loop is CASSPFGTVNTEAFF. DNA of the CDR3: TGTGCCAGCAGCCCCTTCGGGACAGTGAACACTGAAGCTTTCTTT.

This rearrangement joins TRBV5-6 to TRBJ2-4, with D perhaps TRBD1 (6 bases). V dropped 6 bases and J dropped 12 bases, with 16 bases sitting between them. CDR3 length: 12 amino acids. Per germline, CDR1 SGHDT and CDR2 YYEEEE. This CDR3 is CASTADRSRQYF. CDR3 bases: TGTGCCAGCACCGCCGACAGGAGTCGTCAGTACTTC.

The V gene is TRBV19, the J gene TRBJ2-3; 8 bases agree with TRBD2. Trimming took 6 bases from V and 2 from J; bases not matched to a gene: 10. Germline V gene data show CDR1 as LNHDA and CDR2 as SQIVND (reference sequence). The CDR3 contains 16 residues. The CDR3 nucleotides read TGTGCCAGTAGCCAAGCGGGACTAGATATCACAGATACGCAGTATTTT. Translation: CASSQAGLDITDTQYF.